The TCR beta chain described here comes from a study of T cell repertoires in cytomegalovirus infection. TCRdb re-called the reads through MiXCR, storing one row per CDR3 protein. This table holds under 200,000 distinct CDR3 sequences, 15% to 20% found once. The CDR3 sequence is 14 residues long. Trimming took off 1 base at V and 5 bases at J, with 11 bases between the two ends. CDR1 and CDR2 from the germline V gene are SGHAT and FQNNGV. This TCR was sampled from a human donor in good health (CMV status not recorded). Some clones in this sample may be carry-over from other donors' samples. What was sequenced was CD8+ T cells from PBMCs. J is TRBJ2-5 and V is TRBV11-2; D remains ambiguous. CDR3 DNA: TGTGCCAGCAGCTTAGGGCCGACACGCGAGACCCAGTACTTC. This codes for CASSLGPTRETQYF. The complete variable domain, with remaining parts taken from reference TRBV11-2 and TRBJ2-5, reads EAGVAQSPRYKIIEKRQSVAFWCNPISGHATLYWYQQILGQGPKLLIQFQNNGVVDDSQLPKDRFSAERLKGVDSTLKIQPAKLEDSAVYLCASSLGPTRETQYFGPGTRLLVL.